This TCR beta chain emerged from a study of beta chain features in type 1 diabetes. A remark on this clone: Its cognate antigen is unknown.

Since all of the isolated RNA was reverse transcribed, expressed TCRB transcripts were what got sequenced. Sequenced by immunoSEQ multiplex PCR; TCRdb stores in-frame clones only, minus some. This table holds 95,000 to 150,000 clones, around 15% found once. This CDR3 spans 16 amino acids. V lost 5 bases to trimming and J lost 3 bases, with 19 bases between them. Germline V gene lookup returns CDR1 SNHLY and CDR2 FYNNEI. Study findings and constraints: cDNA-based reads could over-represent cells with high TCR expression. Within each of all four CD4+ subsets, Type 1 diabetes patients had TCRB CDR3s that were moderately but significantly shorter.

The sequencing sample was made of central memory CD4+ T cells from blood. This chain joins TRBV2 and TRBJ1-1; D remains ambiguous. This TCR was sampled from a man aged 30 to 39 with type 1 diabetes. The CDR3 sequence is CASSQTSTWRDTEAFF. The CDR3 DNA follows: TGTGCCAGCAGTCAGACCTCGACGTGGAGGGACACTGAAGCTTTCTTT.